This T cell receptor beta chain was recovered during a study of blood T cells in healthy people across ages. Each donor supplied approximately 10 milliliters of peripheral blood. Germline trimming cut 6 bases from V and 4 bases from J; bases unmatched to any gene: 11. This CDR3 spans 16 amino acids. A J-beta primer mix and a sample-barcoded 5' primer were used in a second PCR of roughly 6 to 12 cycles. In TCRdb, the 5' RACE reads were re-called with MiXCR into one record per CDR3 protein. The top ten hold about a tenth of the sample, which has about 930,000 distinct CDR3 sequences, about 28% seen once. This sample also belongs to another study, concerning T cells of mothers and their children.

This rearrangement joins TRBV12-3 or TRBV12-4 to TRBJ2-5; TRBD2 matches 10 bases. The sequence derives from a woman aged 35 to 49 in good health. Sequencing was performed on blood. The CDR3 region has the DNA TGTGCCAGCAGCTTTACTAGCGGGGTCGCGGGAGAGACCCAGTACTTC. It is translated as CASSFTSGVAGETQYF.